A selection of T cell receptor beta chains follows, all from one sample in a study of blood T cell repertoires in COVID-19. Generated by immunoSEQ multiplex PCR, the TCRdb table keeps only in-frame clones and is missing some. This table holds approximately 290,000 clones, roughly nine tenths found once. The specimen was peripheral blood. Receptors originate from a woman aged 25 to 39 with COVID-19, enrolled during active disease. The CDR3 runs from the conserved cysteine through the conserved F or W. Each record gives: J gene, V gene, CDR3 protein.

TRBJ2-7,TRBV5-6,CASSQDPSYEQYF
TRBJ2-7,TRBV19,CASSIGQGTYEQYF
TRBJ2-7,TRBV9,CASSVTSSHYEQYF
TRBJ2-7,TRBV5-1,CASSPPGTSGMRGEQYF
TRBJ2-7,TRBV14,CASSQDLGAEEQYF
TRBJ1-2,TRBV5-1,CASSLTAGVDYGYTF
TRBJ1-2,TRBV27,CASSSRGRADGYTF
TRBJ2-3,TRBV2,CASSDLNIDTQYF
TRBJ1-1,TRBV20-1,CSASPRGEAFF
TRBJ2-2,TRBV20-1,CSAYVPGELFF
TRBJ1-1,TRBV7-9,CASSFPDRDTEAFF
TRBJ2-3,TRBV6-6,CASWSGYTDTQYF
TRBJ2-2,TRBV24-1,CATSGRKKGELFF
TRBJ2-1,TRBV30,CAWSPGTSGNEQFF
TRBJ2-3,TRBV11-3,CASSTGEDTQYF
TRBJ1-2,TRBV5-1,CASSRGTGEDGYTF
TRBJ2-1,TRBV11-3,CASSLGSSRSEQFF